The sequence of this T cell receptor beta chain was determined in a study of OX40 agonist ivuxolimab in advanced cancers. Study as a whole: Recorded diagnoses for dose-escalation patients were hepatocellular carcinoma, melanoma, renal cell or head and neck cancer.

Study-level results: Determination of antigen specificity was not performed for the expanded peripheral T cells. Averaged across samples, CD8+ T cells carried more expanded clones than CD4+ did.

As regards this clone: Its antigen remains unidentified.

V lost 4 bases, J lost 7 bases, and 8 bases stayed unmatched. The CDR3 is made up of 16 amino acids. CDR1 is SGHNT and CDR2 is YYREEE in the germline V gene (reference sequence). Clones were sequenced by immunoSEQ multiplex PCR, and TCRdb holds only the in-frame ones, with some missing. The data contain roughly 77,000 clones, about four fifths of them singletons. The chain joins TRBV5-4 to TRBJ2-2; 12 bases fit TRBD2. The sequence was collected from an adult with an advanced solid tumor such as melanoma, head and neck, liver or kidney cancer. The specimen was CD4+ or CD8+ T cells sorted from blood, collected in a trial of the OX40 agonist ivuxolimab. The CDR3 DNA reads as TGTGCCAGCAGCCCCACTCCTAGCGGGGGGGTCGGGGAGCTGTTTTTT. Translating it yields CASSPTPSGGVGELFF.